Each of the 8 T cell receptor beta chains below was sequenced from the same sample in a study of T cell repertoires in cytomegalovirus infection. Each CDR3 protein gets one entry after TCRdb re-called the reads with MiXCR. The data hold 600,000 to 800,000 distinct CDR3 sequences, with around 24% observed a single time. What was sequenced was CD8+ T cells from PBMCs. All receptors derive from a human donor in good health (CMV status not recorded). Some clones in this sample may be carry-over from other donors' samples.

This clonotype occurred a few times. V gene TRBV7-9 combines with J gene TRBJ2-3; D might be TRBD2 (6 bases). CDR3 length equals 15 residues. V was trimmed by 6 bases and J by 6 bases, leaving 19 bases between them. Germline V gives CDR1 SEHNR, CDR2 FQNEAQ (reference sequence). The CDR3 DNA is TGTGCCAGCAGGGACGTCGGGCGGGGAAGGGATACGCAGTATTTT. Translation gives CASRDVGRGRDTQYF.

On this clonotype itself: A much larger clone lies a single base off, so this may be a read error. The chain recombines TRBV28 with TRBJ2-7; a weak D match, TRBD2 (5 bases). The germline gives CDR1 MDHEN, CDR2 SYDVKM. The CDR3 is 13 amino acids. CDR3 nucleotide sequence: TGTGCCAACAGTTTTTCGGGATTTTACGAGCAGTACGTC. It specifies CANSFSGFYEQYV.

This clonotype appeared a few times. This rearrangement joins TRBV11-1 to TRBJ2-2; 12 nucleotides agree with TRBD2. This CDR3 has 16 residues. In germline, CDR1 is SGHAT, CDR2 FQDESV (reference sequence). J gave up 4 bases and V 5 bases, and 5 bases lay outside the gene matches. DNA of the CDR3: TGTGCCAGCAGCAACAGACTAGCGGGGGCCACCGGGGAGCTGTTTTTT. Protein sequence: CASSNRLAGATGELFF. The complete variable domain, with remaining parts taken from reference TRBV11-1 and TRBJ2-2, reads EAEVAQSPRYKITEKSQAVAFWCDPISGHATLYWYRQILGQGPELLVQFQDESVVDDSQLPKDRFSAERLKGVDSTLKIQPAELGDSAMYLCASSNRLAGATGELFFGEGSRLTVL.

This clonotype was seen a handful of times. The genes are TRBV27 and TRBJ1-2; TRBD1 matches 10 bases. The junction had 5 bases not matched to a gene; V was cut back by 3 bases and J by 4 bases. CDR3 length equals 15 residues. Germline V gives CDR1 MNHEY, CDR2 SMNVEV (reference sequence). DNA of the CDR3: TGTGCCAGCAGTTTCGGGACAGGGGATTTCTATGGCTACACCTTC. Its protein product is CASSFGTGDFYGYTF.

V gene TRBV14 combines with J gene TRBJ1-1; no firm D call. The CDR3 length is 15 residues. V lost 0 bases to trimming and J lost 3 bases, with 11 bases between them. The V gene's germline CDR1 is SGHDN and CDR2 FVKESK. The CDR3 loop reads CASSQEGSVDTEAFF. The CDR3 DNA follows: TGTGCCAGCAGCCAAGAGGGGAGTGTAGACACTGAAGCTTTCTTT.

The J gene is TRBJ1-2, the V gene TRBV28; 9 bases map to TRBD1. The CDR3 has 15 residues. Germline V gene data show CDR1 as MDHEN and CDR2 as SYDVKM. V lost 1 base, J lost 6 bases, and 6 bases stayed unmatched. Here the CDR3 reads CASSLYPTGGDGYTF. The CDR3 bases are TGTGCCAGCAGTTTATACCCAACAGGGGGCGATGGCTACACCTTC.

The sample holds many counts of this clonotype. The CDR3 DNA reads TGTGCCAGCAGTTTATCGCCGGGCACCGGGGAGCTGTTTTTT. As protein: CASSLSPGTGELFF. The chain couples TRBV12-3 or TRBV12-4 to TRBJ2-2, with no clear D. Trimming stripped 2 bases from V and 4 bases from J, with 8 bases between. The CDR3 sequence is 14 residues long.

This clonotype has a count of ten or more. The chain has TRBV7-2 and TRBJ2-2, with D unresolved. The CDR3 consists of 14 residues. Per germline, CDR1 SGHTA and CDR2 FQGNSA. V lost 0 bases, J lost 4 bases, and 6 bases lay in between. The CDR3: CASSLAGFTGELFF. In DNA form, the CDR3 reads TGTGCCAGCAGCTTAGCAGGGTTCACCGGGGAGCTGTTTTTT. Variable domain in full (rest from reference TRBV7-2 and TRBJ2-2): GAGVSQSPSNKVTEKGKDVELRCDPISGHTALYWYRQSLGQGLEFLIYFQGNSAPDKSGLPSDRFSAERTGGSVSTLTIQRTQQEDSAVYLCASSLAGFTGELFFGEGSRLTVL.